One and the same sample provided the 24 T cell receptor beta chains below, sequenced in a study of cytomegalovirus exposure and HLA in healthy donors. This PCR relied on a set of 60 Vbeta primers and 13 Jbeta primers. Only in-frame clones appear in the TCRdb table, and some are missing; sequencing was by immunoSEQ multiplex PCR. The sample has approximately 150,000 clones, more than 65% seen once. The material sequenced was PBMCs. The receptors were sampled from a man between 18 and 29 years old in good health and CMV-seropositive.

This clone has a handful of counts. The rearrangement joins TRBV7-9 to TRBJ1-1; 7 nucleotides align to TRBD1. Unmatched junction bases numbered 11, after V lost 5 bases and J lost 2 bases. CDR3 length: 16 residues. Germline-derived CDR1 and CDR2 are SEHNR and FQNEAQ (reference sequence). The CDR3 nucleotides read TGTGCCAGCAGCCCCCGGGACAGCGAGTCAAACACTGAAGCTTTCTTT. Translating it yields CASSPRDSESNTEAFF.

The chain employs TRBV6-1 and TRBJ2-7; D might be TRBD2 (7 bases). In germline, CDR1 is MNHNS, CDR2 SASEGT. The CDR3 is made up of 11 amino acids. This CDR3 reads CASRTRGAKTV. The CDR3, as DNA: TGTGCCAGCCGTACCCGGGGGGCAAAAACGGTC.

The CDR3 nucleotides are TGTGCCAGCAGTGACGCAGGGGGCGCATACAATGAGCAGTTCTTC. Translated, it gives CASSDAGGAYNEQFF. The chain recombines TRBV6-1 with TRBJ2-1, with 8 bases fitting TRBD1. CDR3 length: 15 amino acids. V lost 3 bases and J lost 4; bases outside the gene matches: 5. CDR1 is MNHNS and CDR2 is SASEGT in the germline V gene.

For this clone: Other DNA sequences from this sample encode an identical CDR3 as well. The chain is built from TRBV13 and TRBJ2-3; TRBD1 matches 9 bases. The CDR3 has 16 residues. Germline V gives CDR1 PRHDT, CDR2 FYEKMQ (reference sequence). V was pared by 9 bases and J by 0 bases, with 10 bases of the junction left unmatched. CDR3: CASTRTGELSTDTQYF. The DNA of the CDR3 is TGTGCCAGTACTCGGACAGGGGAGCTAAGCACAGATACGCAGTATTTT.

This chain joins TRBV10-3 and TRBJ2-3; the match to TRBD1 covers 7 bases. The germline gives CDR1 ENHRY, CDR2 SYGVKD. V shed 0 bases, J shed 6 bases, and the junction held 12 bases outside the gene matches. The CDR3 covers 17 residues. CDR3 in amino acids: CAISESGPATGTDTQYF. As DNA, the CDR3 is TGTGCCATCAGTGAGTCGGGCCCTGCGACAGGGACGGATACGCAGTATTTT.

This chain joins TRBV25-1 and TRBJ2-5; 8 bases fit TRBD1. The germline gives CDR1 MGHDK, CDR2 SYGVNS. Trimming took 6 bases from V and 4 from J; bases not matched to a gene: 4. The CDR3 has 13 amino acids. The CDR3 region is CASRTGGRETQYF. In DNA, the CDR3 is TGTGCCAGCAGAACAGGGGGGAGAGAGACCCAGTACTTC.

This clone has just a few counts. The J gene is TRBJ1-2, the V gene TRBV6-6, with D maybe TRBD1 (6 bases). The ends were cut back, 0 bases at V and 5 bases at J, with 10 bases in the middle. The CDR3 is 14 amino acids. Germline V gene data show CDR1 as MNHNY and CDR2 as SVGAGI (reference sequence). CDR3 protein: CASSYSGAGYGYTF. The CDR3 nucleotides read TGTGCCAGCAGTTACTCGGGGGCAGGATATGGCTACACCTTC.

The gene calls are TRBV7-8 and TRBJ1-1, with a possible D match to TRBD1 (6 bases). This CDR3 spans 14 amino acids. Germline lookup yields CDR1 SGHVS and CDR2 FQNEAQ. The germline V and J ends were trimmed by 6 bases and 4 bases, with 15 bases remaining between them. This CDR3 is CASRQVQGSTEAFF. In nucleotides, the CDR3 is TGTGCCAGCAGGCAAGTCCAGGGGAGCACTGAAGCTTTCTTT.

The gene calls are TRBV7-8 and TRBJ1-2; TRBD1 matches at 11 bases. The junction had 11 bases not matched to a gene; V was cut back by 4 bases and J by 4 bases. In germline, CDR1 is SGHVS, CDR2 FQNEAQ. This CDR3 region has 17 residues. CDR3 sequence reads: CASSSSGQGEISYGYTF. In DNA form, the CDR3 reads TGTGCCAGCAGCTCCTCGGGACAGGGGGAAATCTCCTATGGCTACACCTTC.

The chain combines TRBV14 with TRBJ2-7; TRBD1 agrees at 10 bases. Germline CDR1 is SGHDN and CDR2 is FVKESK. Trimming cost V 5 bases and J 2 bases; bases outside gene matches: 3. CDR3 size: 14 residues. The CDR3 DNA reads as TGTGCCAGCAGCTCGGGGACAGGGGCCTACGAGCAGTACGTC. Translating it yields CASSSGTGAYEQYV.

This clone has only a few counts. V is TRBV6-1 and J is TRBJ1-5; 10 bases map to TRBD1. CDR3 length equals 12 residues. CDR1 and CDR2 (germline): MNHNS, SASEGT. V trimming: 8 bases; J trimming: 6 bases; junction bases outside the gene matches: 1. CDR3 nucleotide sequence: TGTGCCAGCGACAGGGGGCGTCAGCCCCAGCATTTT. This translates into CASDRGRQPQHF.

The CDR3 DNA sequence: TGCGCCAGCAGCTTGGGGACAGGGGTGGGCCCAGGCACAGATACGCAGTATTTT. Translating gives CASSLGTGVGPGTDTQYF. V gene TRBV5-1 combines with J gene TRBJ2-3; 9 nucleotides agree with TRBD1. The CDR3 runs to 18 residues. Germline values: CDR1 SGHRS, CDR2 YFSETQ. With V trimmed by 0 bases and J by 1 base, 9 bases remained unmatched. Together with reference TRBV5-1 and TRBJ2-3, the CDR3 gives the full variable domain: KAGVTQTPRYLIKTRGQQVTLSCSPISGHRSVSWYQQTPGQGLQFLFEYFSETQRNKGNFPGRFSGRQFSNSRSEMNVSTLELGDSALYLCASSLGTGVGPGTDTQYFGPGTRLTVL.

This chain connects TRBV7-9 to TRBJ1-2; 7 bases match TRBD1. CDR1 and CDR2 from the germline V gene are SEHNR and FQNEAQ (reference sequence). The V segment lost 3 bases and the J segment 0 bases; nucleotides outside the gene matches: 7. The CDR3 has 16 residues. CDR3 residues: CASSFSSGQTNYGYTF. The CDR3 coding sequence is TGTGCCAGCAGCTTCAGCTCGGGACAGACTAACTATGGCTACACCTTC.

The chain has TRBV7-2 and TRBJ2-1; no clear D. Germline values: CDR1 SGHTA, CDR2 FQGNSA. Trimming removed 0 bases at V and 10 bases at J, with 7 bases between. This CDR3 contains 12 residues. CDR3: CASSLARVEQFF. Here the CDR3 DNA reads TGTGCCAGCAGCTTAGCGCGTGTAGAGCAGTTCTTC.

The sample holds a few counts of this clone. V and J are TRBV6-4 and TRBJ1-5; 8 bases line up with TRBD1. In germline, CDR1 is MRHNA, CDR2 SNTAGT. The CDR3 loop spans 15 amino acids. V shed 4 bases, J shed 0 bases, and the junction held 2 bases outside the gene matches. CDR3 nucleotides: TGTGCCAGCAGTGCACAGGGGGGTAGCAATCAGCCCCAGCATTTT. Protein: CASSAQGGSNQPQHF.

The chain links TRBV2 to TRBJ2-1; D ambiguous. CDR1 is SNHLY and CDR2 is FYNNEI in the germline V gene. The V end was cut by 7 bases, the J end by 0 bases, with 13 bases between. The CDR3 has 15 amino acids. This CDR3 is CASMGYLSSYNEQFF. As DNA, the CDR3 is TGTGCCAGCATGGGCTACCTTAGCTCCTACAATGAGCAGTTCTTC.

J is TRBJ1-3 and V is TRBV9, with D possibly matching TRBD1 (5 bases). Trimming stripped 3 bases from V and 4 bases from J, with 17 bases between. Germline values: CDR1 SGDLS, CDR2 YYNGEE. This CDR3 has 16 residues. CDR3 protein: CASSASPGGTGNTIYF. DNA of the CDR3: TGTGCCAGCAGCGCTTCCCCGGGAGGGACCGGAAACACCATATATTTT.

The chain recombines TRBV5-6 with TRBJ1-1; perhaps TRBD1 as D (5 bases). This CDR3 contains 12 residues. V lost 0 bases to trimming and J lost 11 bases, with 11 bases between them. From germline, CDR1 is SGHDT and CDR2 YYEEEE. CDR3 protein: CASSLGTHYAFF. The CDR3 coding sequence is TGTGCCAGCAGCTTGGGGACACATTATGCTTTCTTT.

The chain links TRBV27 to TRBJ1-2; D is possibly TRBD1 (6 bases). The CDR3 has 13 residues. Per the germline V gene, CDR1 is MNHEY and CDR2 is SMNVEV (reference sequence). With 6 bases removed from V and 3 bases from J, the gap between germline ends came to 11 bases. Here the CDR3 reads CASRRQDDYGYTF. The DNA for the CDR3 is TGTGCCAGCAGGAGACAGGATGACTATGGCTACACCTTC.

The chain couples TRBV5-1 to TRBJ2-2; D not resolved. Per germline, CDR1 SGHRS and CDR2 YFSETQ. CDR3 size: 14 residues. The CDR3 DNA follows: TGCGTCTCCCCCGAGACACCGAACACCGGGGAGCTGTTTTTT. The encoded protein is CVSPETPNTGELFF.

V and J are TRBV4-2 and TRBJ2-3; D remains unclear. Germline V CDR1 and CDR2: LGHNA, YNFKEQ. Trimming left V 0 bases short and J 0 bases short, with 7 bases between. The CDR3 spans 15 residues. The chain's CDR3 is CASSQDLLSTDTQYF. Here the CDR3 DNA reads TGTGCCAGCAGCCAAGATCTCCTAAGCACAGATACGCAGTATTTT.

The chain combines TRBV28 with TRBJ2-3; 7 nucleotides agree with TRBD1. With V trimmed by 4 bases and J by 1 base, 8 bases remained unmatched. This CDR3 region has 16 residues. Germline assignment: CDR1 MDHEN and CDR2 SYDVKM. The CDR3 reads CASSSRQGLGTDTQYF. CDR3 DNA sequence: TGTGCCAGCAGTTCACGACAGGGATTAGGCACAGATACGCAGTATTTT.

The chain has TRBV6-1 and TRBJ2-4, with unresolved D. Germline assignment: CDR1 MNHNS and CDR2 SASEGT. Trimming left V 2 bases short and J 0 bases short, with 11 bases between. This CDR3 has 16 amino acids. CDR3: CASSEMVRIAKNIQYF. CDR3 nucleotide sequence: TGTGCCAGCAGTGAAATGGTCAGGATAGCCAAAAACATTCAGTACTTC.

Only a few counts were recorded for this clone. This chain connects TRBV5-1 to TRBJ1-3; D might be TRBD1 (5 bases). Germline V gene sequence: CDR1 SGHRS, CDR2 YFSETQ. The CDR3 is 14 residues long. Between the trimmed V and J ends, which lost 0 bases and 4 bases, there was a span of 8 bases. The CDR3, as DNA: TGCGCCAGCAGCTTGGGGGGCAGGGGAAACACCATATATTTT. Translating it yields CASSLGGRGNTIYF. The full variable domain, its missing parts supplied by reference TRBV5-1 and TRBJ1-3, is KAGVTQTPRYLIKTRGQQVTLSCSPISGHRSVSWYQQTPGQGLQFLFEYFSETQRNKGNFPGRFSGRQFSNSRSEMNVSTLELGDSALYLCASSLGGRGNTIYFGEGSWLTVV.